Presented here are 15 T cell receptor beta chains from one specimen sequenced in a study of glioma-infiltrating T cells after dendritic cell vaccination. Libraries were prepared by immunoSEQ multiplex PCR; TCRdb keeps only in-frame clonotypes and omits some of them. Among fewer than 85,000 clones listed, approximately 80% were seen once. Specimen: blood, collected before dendritic cell vaccination. The receptor source for this set is a human donor with glioblastoma.

The chain joins TRBV14 to TRBJ1-2, with 9 bases aligning to TRBD1. The trim removed 0 bases at V and 13 bases at J, leaving 15 bases unmatched. Germline CDR1 SGHDN, CDR2 FVKESK. This CDR3 contains 16 residues. As DNA, the CDR3 is TGTGCCAGCAGCCAAGATCAGATCTCCGGGACAGGGTGGAGCACCTTC. It yields the protein CASSQDQISGTGWSTF.

The chain has TRBV19 and TRBJ1-1; possibly TRBD1 for D (6 bases). Germline V gene data show CDR1 as LNHDA and CDR2 as SQIVND (reference sequence). Deletions cut 5 bases from V and 3 bases from J, with 13 bases between. This CDR3 has 14 amino acids. CDR3 DNA: TGTGCCAGTAGTCCCCAGGGGAGGGACACTGAAGCTTTCTTT. It yields the protein CASSPQGRDTEAFF.

The genes are TRBV7-9 and TRBJ1-2; TRBD1 might be the D (5 bases). This CDR3 has 14 amino acids. Deletions cut 1 base from V and 7 bases from J, with 13 bases between. Germline V gives CDR1 SEHNR, CDR2 FQNEAQ (reference sequence). CDR3 in amino acids: CASSLGWGQRGYTF. CDR3 bases: TGTGCCAGCAGCTTAGGCTGGGGCCAGCGTGGCTACACCTTC. Filled out from reference TRBV7-9 and TRBJ1-2, the complete variable domain reads DTGVSQNPRHKITKRGQNVTFRCDPISEHNRLYWYRQTLGQGPEFLTYFQNEAQLEKSRLLSDRFSAERPKGSFSTLEIQRTEQGDSAMYLCASSLGWGQRGYTFGSGTRLTVV.

CDR3 protein: CASSHGQAFSYEQYF. CDR3 bases: TGTGCCAGCTCCCATGGACAGGCATTTTCCTACGAGCAGTACTTC. V gene TRBV18 combines with J gene TRBJ2-7; 7 nucleotides match TRBD1. With V trimmed by 6 bases and J by 1 base, 9 bases remained unmatched. Per the germline V gene, CDR1 is KGHSH and CDR2 is LQKENI. This CDR3 is built from 15 residues.

CDR3 coding DNA: TGCGCCAGCAGCTTCCGCGCGGGGGCGGGCGAGACCCAGTACTTC. Amino acid sequence: CASSFRAGAGETQYF. V is TRBV5-1 and J is TRBJ2-5; a possible D gene is TRBD2 (7 bases). The CDR3 is 15 residues long. V gave up 2 bases and J gave up 5 bases, with 16 bases separating them. Germline V gene data show CDR1 as SGHRS and CDR2 as YFSETQ.

This clone was counted a single time. This chain uses TRBV27 with TRBJ1-6; TRBD1 matches at 7 bases. Unmatched junction bases numbered 8, after V lost 5 bases and J lost 7 bases. The CDR3 is made up of 15 amino acids. Germline CDR1 is MNHEY and CDR2 is SMNVEV (reference sequence). CDR3 nucleotide sequence: TGTGCCAGCAGTAGGAAACCGGGACAGAATTCACCCCTCCACTTT. Translated: CASSRKPGQNSPLHF.

The chain employs TRBV18 and TRBJ1-5; the D is unclear. Trimming took 5 bases from V and 4 from J, leaving 15 bases between them. This CDR3 spans 15 amino acids. Germline V CDR1 and CDR2: KGHSH, LQKENI. The CDR3 bases are TGTGCCAGCTCAAGCGGCGGCGGAGTAAATCAGCCCCAGCATTTT. It encodes CASSSGGGVNQPQHF.

The genes are TRBV11-2 and TRBJ2-7; the match to TRBD2 covers 10 bases. The junction had 10 bases not matched to a gene; V was cut back by 1 base and J by 4 bases. The germline CDR1 and CDR2 sequences are SGHAT and FQNNGV. The CDR3 consists of 17 residues. CDR3 coding DNA: TGTGCCAGCAGCTTAGGTCGTGGAGCGGGAGGGGGATACGAGCAGTACGTC. As protein: CASSLGRGAGGGYEQYV.

This chain connects TRBV15 to TRBJ2-3, with D possibly matching TRBD2 (7 bases). The germline gives CDR1 LNHNV, CDR2 YYDKDF (reference sequence). The CDR3 runs to 18 residues. Trimming took off 2 bases at V and 2 bases at J, with 20 bases between the two ends. CDR3 in DNA: TGTGCCACCAGCAGAAGGGTCGGGCGGGGGCCAAACACAGATACGCAGTATTTT. Its translation: CATSRRVGRGPNTDTQYF.

The chain recombines TRBV14 with TRBJ1-2, with D unclear. This CDR3 comprises 17 residues. The V gene lost 1 base and the J gene lost 5 bases, with 20 bases spanning the gap. Looked up from germline, CDR1 is SGHDN and CDR2 is FVKESK. CDR3 sequence reads: CASSQGTTGGRPYGYTF. The CDR3 nucleotides read TGTGCCAGCAGCCAAGGCACCACGGGAGGCCGTCCATATGGCTACACCTTC.

The chain is built from TRBV6-1 and TRBJ1-2; D is perhaps TRBD1 (5 bases). The V end was cut by 4 bases, the J end by 7 bases, with 19 bases between. The CDR3 spans 15 residues. CDR1 MNHNS and CDR2 SASEGT come from the germline V gene. CDR3 amino acids: CASSGGDRSRGGYTF. The DNA of the CDR3 is TGTGCCAGCAGTGGCGGGGACCGGTCCCGCGGTGGCTACACCTTC.

V is TRBV11-1 and J is TRBJ2-5; the match to TRBD2 covers 9 bases. The V and J ends lost 1 base and 2 bases, in that order; junction bases with no gene match: 8. The length of the CDR3 is 17 residues. In germline, CDR1 is SGHAT, CDR2 FQDESV (reference sequence). CDR3 loop: CASSLGPAGGRQETQYF. CDR3 in DNA: TGTGCCAGCAGCTTAGGGCCAGCGGGGGGCCGACAAGAGACCCAGTACTTC.

CDR3 sequence (DNA): TGTGCCAGCAGGTATGACAGAAACTATGGCTACACCTTC. Protein: CASRYDRNYGYTF. This chain links TRBV6-6 with TRBJ1-2, with D possibly matching TRBD1 (5 bases). The CDR3 sequence is 13 residues long. V was cut by 6 bases and J by 2 bases, with 10 bases left in between. CDR1 MNHNY and CDR2 SVGAGI come from the germline V gene (reference sequence).

The chain recombines TRBV25-1 with TRBJ2-7; no definite D call. The J call is uncertain, as TRBJ2-5 better fits the DNA end. Germline-derived CDR1 and CDR2 are MGHDK and SYGVNS. The length of the CDR3 is 15 residues. CDR3 sequence reads: CASSEYTSDQETQYF. CDR3 DNA: TGTGCCAGCAGTGAATATACCAGCGACCAAGAGACCCAGTACTTC.

V usage is TRBV5-6 and J usage is TRBJ1-1; a possible D gene is TRBD1 (6 bases). Germline assignment: CDR1 SGHDT and CDR2 YYEEEE. Between the trimmed V and J ends, which lost 4 bases and 7 bases, there was a span of 23 bases. The CDR3 is 16 residues long. As DNA, the CDR3 is TGTGCCAGCAGCCCATTACGGGGGGGGGCTTCTATTGAAGCTTTCTTT. This encodes CASSPLRGGASIEAFF.